This is a list of T cell receptor beta chains from one sample in a study of T-cell memory formation after mild COVID-19. TCRdb reanalysed the 5' RACE reads using MiXCR and keeps one entry per CDR3 protein. The table has about 600,000 distinct CDR3 sequences, less than 25% seen once. Sequencing was performed on PBMCs or a T cell subset sorted from them (not recorded which). The receptors come from an adult woman who had mild COVID-19 (a few samples of this study predate the infection). Cell type and time point are not known. Each CDR3 is given with its conserved first and last residue. A D gene is named only where the DNA matches it firmly. The size entry is marked missing in some rows and otherwise reads once, few, many or a size class.

-	TRBV7-8	TRBJ1-2	-	TGTGCCAGCAGCTTATGGGCAGAGGAGGAAGGCTACACCTTC	CASSLWAEEEGYTF
TRBD1	TRBV27	TRBJ2-3	many	TGTGCCAGCAGTCACCCTCCGGGACAGGGGGCAGATACGCAGTATTTT	CASSHPPGQGADTQYF
TRBD2	TRBV29-1	TRBJ2-1	few	TGCAGCGTTGACGGGGGACTAGCGGTACCCTACAATGAGCAGTTCTTC	CSVDGGLAVPYNEQFF
-	TRBV18	TRBJ2-5	-	TGTGCCGTCGGGAAGGGATCTGCGGAGACCCAGTACTTC	CAVGKGSAETQYF
TRBD1	TRBV30	TRBJ2-3	-	TGTGCCTGGGACAGGGTTAGCACAGATACGCAGTATTTT	CAWDRVSTDTQYF
-	TRBV24-1	TRBJ2-3	many	TGTGCCACCAGTGAACCGCCTACAGATACGCAGTATTTT	CATSEPPTDTQYF
-	TRBV25-1	TRBJ2-2	-	TGTGCCAGCAGCCCGTTGGGGGTTGTAACGGCCGGGGAGCTGTTTTTT	CASSPLGVVTAGELFF
TRBD2	TRBV24-1	TRBJ2-1	few	TGTGCCACCAGTGAACGCGGGAGGTTCCGGGATGAGCAGTTCTTC	CATSERGRFRDEQFF
-	TRBV7-9	TRBJ2-7	many	TGTGCCAGCAGCCCCGATAAGGGGCCCGAGCAGTACTTC	CASSPDKGPEQYF
TRBD1	TRBV6-1	TRBJ1-2	-	TGTGCCAGCAGTGAGATAAATCGACAGGGGAAAGGCTACACCTTC	CASSEINRQGKGYTF
TRBD2	TRBV6-9	TRBJ2-2	-	TGTGCCAGCAATAAGCGGGGTATGAACACCGGGGAGCTGTTTTTT	CASNKRGMNTGELFF
-	TRBV7-9	TRBJ2-7	-	TGTGCCAGCAGCTTAACGAGGACACGCTACTACGAGCAGTACTTC	CASSLTRTRYYEQYF
TRBD1	TRBV5-5	TRBJ1-5	few	TGTGCCAGCAGCTTAGTCTGGGACAGGGTGAACAATCAGCCCCAGCATTTT	CASSLVWDRVNNQPQHF
TRBD2	TRBV12-3/TRBV12-4	TRBJ2-2	few	TGTGCCAGCAGTCTGACCTCCCGACTAGCGGGGGGGCTAGCAGCCGGGGAGCTGTTTTTT	CASSLTSRLAGGLAAGELFF
-	TRBV11-2	TRBJ1-2	-	TGTGCCAGCAGCTTGGTGGAAGGCGGCTACACCTTC	CASSLVEGGYTF
-	TRBV6-6	TRBJ2-7	-	TGTGCCAGCAGTTACGAGGAGACCGACGAGCAGTACTTC	CASSYEETDEQYF
TRBD2	TRBV10-3	TRBJ2-1	few	TGTGCCATCAGTGACGGAGGACTAGCGGGATGGTTTAATGAGCAGTTCTTC	CAISDGGLAGWFNEQFF
-	TRBV20-1	TRBJ2-4	many	TGCAGTGCCCCGAGTACCGCGAGAGGGGCCAAAAACATTCAGTACTTC	CSAPSTARGAKNIQYF
TRBD1	TRBV5-5	TRBJ1-1	-	TGTGCCAGCAGCTTCCGGACAGGGAAAGCTTTCTTT	CASSFRTGKAFF
-	TRBV12-3/TRBV12-4	TRBJ1-6	-	TGTGCCAGCAGTTCTTCCGGGCAGATCTATTCACCCCTCCACTTT	CASSSSGQIYSPLHF
-	TRBV6-1	TRBJ1-1	few	TGTGCCAGCAGTTCTCACAGGGACCAAGCTTTCTTT	CASSSHRDQAFF
TRBD1	TRBV5-1	TRBJ2-1	-	TGCGCCAGCAGCCTCGGACAGGGAGACTACAATGAGCAGTTCTTC	CASSLGQGDYNEQFF
TRBD2	TRBV4-3	TRBJ2-7	few	TGCGCCAGCAGCCAAAGTAGCGGGATACGGTACGAGCAGTACTTC	CASSQSSGIRYEQYF
-	TRBV2	TRBJ2-7	-	TGTGCCAGCAGTACATACATGGGGGACGAGCAGTACTTC	CASSTYMGDEQYF
-	TRBV7-2	TRBJ1-1	few	TGTGCCAGCAGCTTACAGACAAGGACTGAAGCTTTCTTT	CASSLQTRTEAFF
TRBD1	TRBV11-1	TRBJ2-1	few	TGTGCCAGCAGCTCCGGAGGGACAGGGGGCAGTGAGCAGTTCTTC	CASSSGGTGGSEQFF